This T cell receptor beta chain was sequenced during a study of T-cell memory formation after mild COVID-19 (dated by TCRdb to 2020 to 2023). Some background on the complete study: TCR sequence clusters from the two donors were largely donor specific. The cohort comprised two young, previously healthy adult volunteers, one female and one male. Longitudinal TCRalpha and TCRbeta repertoire sequencing tracked T-cell clones expanding and contracting after mild COVID-19 in a couple of donors.

On the study overall, not on this receptor specifically: Contracting CD4+ clones were found mainly in CM and EM memory subsets, while CD8+ clones were enriched in EMRA. The study covered only a couple of mild cases, and larger cohorts including severe cases with pre-infection samples were considered necessary. The second-wave clones that peaked on day 37 were not confirmed to be SARS-CoV-2 specific. Some responding clones were found in pre-infection memory, which suggests that pre-existing cross-reactive memory T cells took part in the SARS-CoV-2 response. Clones contracting from day 15 to 85 had balanced CD4/CD8 phenotypes, while a second wave expanding from day 15 to 37 was biased towards CD4+.

The germline V gene encodes CDR1 SGHTA and CDR2 FQGNSA. Trimming costs V 5 bases and J 6 bases, and their ends lie 17 bases apart. Including cysteine and phenylalanine, the CDR3 has 14 amino acids. The read is trimmed to its CDR3 DNA, 42 bases read in frame from base 1. Ficoll-Paque density gradient centrifugation was the method used to isolate PBMCs. This clonotype was found a few times. Its binding antigen is unknown. There are no base qualities to consult, and no much larger clone falls within one base. Sequencing was carried out with an Illumina NovaSeq 6000. TCRalpha and TCRbeta cDNA libraries were constructed by 5'RACE with constant-segment primers, with sample barcodes and unique molecular identifiers being introduced. Trizol reagent was used to extract RNA from every sample. Libraries were amplified in two PCR steps, with a second sample barcode and Illumina TruSeq adapters added in the second step. Libraries were sequenced on an Illumina NovaSeq with 2 x 150 bp paired-end reads. The source study handled its data this way. The reads were demultiplexed and collapsed into UMI-guided consensus sequences using migec v1.2.7. Using mixcr v2.1.11, UMI consensuses were aligned to TRA and TRB V and J templates and then assembled into clonotypes. A clonotype was counted as expanded or contracted only when both edgeR and NoisET called the clonotype significant, with the noise models trained on biological replicates. For edgeR calls, a false discovery rate-adjusted p below 0.01 and a log2 fold-change threshold of 1 were applied. PCA with hierarchical clustering of max-normalized trajectories of the 1000 most abundant clonotypes was used as exploratory dynamics analysis. Separately sequenced CD4+ and CD8+ repertoires were used to assign the CD4 or CD8 phenotype of responding clones. In-frame beta chains were kept once TCRdb had trimmed the public reads at Q25 with fastp and called clones with MiXCR. Every distinct CDR3 protein forms one entry, paired with its most common genes and DNA. The V and J calls come from TCRdb's annotation, not from the publication. For this sample there are about 360,000 distinct CDR3 sequences; approximately 15% appear just once. The ten largest make up roughly 22% of the sample.

The sequence joins TRBV7-2 to TRBJ2-7; too little of a D gene remains to name it. Specimen: PBMCs or a T cell subset sorted from them (not recorded which). The TCR comes from a man in his late teens or twenties who had mild COVID-19 (a few samples of this study predate the infection). The sample titles of this study are shuffled in the database, so cell type and time point are left out; the donor was told from shared clones. The DNA sequence follows: TGTGCCAGCAGCCTCGGACCCACACCCCTCGAGCAGTACTTC. It is translated as CASSLGPTPLEQYF.